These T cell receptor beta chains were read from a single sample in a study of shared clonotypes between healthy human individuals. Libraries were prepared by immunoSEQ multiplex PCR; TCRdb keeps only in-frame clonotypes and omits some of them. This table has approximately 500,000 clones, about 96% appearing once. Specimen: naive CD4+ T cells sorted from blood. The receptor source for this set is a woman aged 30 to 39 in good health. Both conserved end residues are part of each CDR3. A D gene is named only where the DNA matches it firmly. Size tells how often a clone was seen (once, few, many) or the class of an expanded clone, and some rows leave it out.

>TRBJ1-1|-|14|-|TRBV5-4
CASSPTAERVRAFF
TGTGCCAGCAGCCCAACGGCCGAGAGGGTGAGAGCTTTCTTT
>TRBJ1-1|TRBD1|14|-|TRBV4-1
CASSQGYRGTEAFF
TGCGCCAGCAGCCAAGGGTACAGGGGAACTGAAGCTTTCTTT
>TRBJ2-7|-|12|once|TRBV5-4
CASSLPPGQQYF
TGTGCCAGCAGCCTCCCTCCGGGACAGCAGTACTTC
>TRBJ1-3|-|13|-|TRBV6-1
CASSETGANTIYF
TGTGCCAGCAGTGAAACGGGTGCGAACACCATATATTTT
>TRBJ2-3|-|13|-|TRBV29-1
CSGLGVRTDTQYF
TGCAGCGGGCTCGGGGTACGCACAGATACGCAGTATTTT
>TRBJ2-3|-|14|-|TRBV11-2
CASSPRPSPDTQYF
TGTGCCAGCAGCCCCCGGCCCTCCCCAGATACGCAGTATTTT
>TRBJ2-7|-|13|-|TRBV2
CANVGGQFDEQYF
TGTGCCAACGTGGGGGGCCAATTTGACGAGCAGTACTTC
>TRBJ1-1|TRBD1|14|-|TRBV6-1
CASSTRTGETEAFF
TGTGCCAGCAGTACCCGGACAGGAGAGACTGAAGCTTTCTTT
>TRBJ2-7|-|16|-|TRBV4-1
CASSQEGLRGTYEQYF
TGCGCCAGCAGCCAAGAAGGCTTACGTGGGACCTACGAGCAGTACTTC
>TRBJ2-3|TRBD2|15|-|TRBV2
CASSEWGGLRNTQYF
TGTGCCAGCAGTGAATGGGGGGGGTTGAGAAATACGCAGTATTTT
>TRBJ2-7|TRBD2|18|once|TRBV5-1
CASRKRTSGTSGFEEQYF
TGCGCCAGCAGAAAACGAACCTCCGGGACTAGCGGGTTTGAGGAGCAGTACTTC
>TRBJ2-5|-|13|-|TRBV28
CASSYSRQETQYF
TGTGCCAGCAGTTATTCGCGCCAAGAGACCCAGTACTTC
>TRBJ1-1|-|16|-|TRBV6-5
CASSYSLESPGREAFF
TGTGCCAGCAGTTACTCCCTAGAGTCCCCCGGGCGTGAAGCTTTCTTT
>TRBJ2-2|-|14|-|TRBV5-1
CASSLAPSSGELFF
TGCGCCAGCAGCTTGGCCCCTTCGAGTGGGGAGCTGTTTTTT
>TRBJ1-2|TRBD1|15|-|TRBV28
CASSPSTGENYGYTF
TGTGCCAGCAGTCCCTCGACAGGGGAAAACTATGGCTACACCTTC
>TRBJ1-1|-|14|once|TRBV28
CASSGLGGNTEAFF
TGTGCCAGCTCGGGACTAGGGGGGAACACTGAAGCTTTCTTT
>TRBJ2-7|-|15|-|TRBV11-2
CASSLVDQVSYEQYF
TGTGCCAGCAGCTTAGTCGATCAGGTGTCCTACGAGCAGTACTTC
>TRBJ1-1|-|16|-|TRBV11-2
CASSLAPQGGNTEAFF
TGTGCCAGCAGCTTAGCCCCCCAGGGCGGTAACACTGAAGCTTTCTTT
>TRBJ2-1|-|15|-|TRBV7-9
CASSTYLVGFDEQFF
TGTGCCAGCAGCACCTATCTGGTGGGCTTTGATGAGCAGTTCTTC
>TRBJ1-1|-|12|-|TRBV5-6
CASSSGGDEAFF
TGTGCCAGCAGCTCAGGAGGGGATGAAGCTTTCTTT
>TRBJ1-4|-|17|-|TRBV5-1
CASSLPRDGATNEKLFF
TGCGCCAGCAGCTTGCCCCGGGACGGCGCAACTAATGAAAAACTGTTTTTT
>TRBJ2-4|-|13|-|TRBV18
CASSPPRGNIQYF
TGTGCCAGCTCACCACCCCGGGGAAACATTCAGTACTTC
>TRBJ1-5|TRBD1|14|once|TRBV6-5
CASSSGQGNQPQHF
TGTGCCAGCAGTTCCGGACAGGGCAATCAGCCCCAGCATTTT
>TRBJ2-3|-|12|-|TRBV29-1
CSARGETDTQYF
TGCAGCGCACGAGGGGAAACAGATACGCAGTATTTT
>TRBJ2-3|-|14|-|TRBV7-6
CASSPPGASDTQYF
TGTGCCAGCAGCCCACCAGGGGCCTCAGATACGCAGTATTTT
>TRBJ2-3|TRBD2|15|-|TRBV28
CASIPAGGGTDTQYF
TGTGCCAGCATCCCGGCGGGAGGAGGCACAGATACGCAGTATTTT
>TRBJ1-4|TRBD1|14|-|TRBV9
CASSAQGLNEKLFF
TGTGCCAGCAGCGCACAGGGGCTGAATGAAAAACTGTTTTTT
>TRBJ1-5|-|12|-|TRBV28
CASRGNNQPQHF
TGTGCCAGCAGAGGAAACAATCAGCCCCAGCATTTT
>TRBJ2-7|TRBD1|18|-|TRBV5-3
CARRRTGETGSYSYEQYF
TGTGCCAGAAGGAGGACAGGAGAAACCGGAAGTTACTCCTACGAGCAGTACTTC
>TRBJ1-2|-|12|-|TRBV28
CASSSPHPGYTF
TGTGCCAGCAGTTCTCCCCATCCTGGCTACACCTTC
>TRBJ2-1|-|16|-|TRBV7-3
CASSAGSRSSYNEQFF
TGTGCCAGCAGCGCGGGAAGCCGGAGCTCCTACAATGAGCAGTTCTTC
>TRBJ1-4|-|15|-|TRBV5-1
CASSLLGSGDEKLFF
TGCGCCAGCAGCTTGCTAGGGTCGGGTGATGAAAAACTGTTTTTT
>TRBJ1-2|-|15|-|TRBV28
CASSALGRINYGYTF
TGTGCCAGCAGTGCCCTGGGACGGATTAACTATGGCTACACCTTC
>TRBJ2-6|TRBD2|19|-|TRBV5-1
CASSLALAGGSSGANVLTF
TGCGCCAGCAGCTTGGCGCTAGCGGGAGGGAGCTCTGGGGCCAACGTCCTGACTTTC
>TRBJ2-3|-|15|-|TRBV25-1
CASSDILARADTQYF
TGTGCCAGCAGTGATATACTAGCCAGGGCAGATACGCAGTATTTT
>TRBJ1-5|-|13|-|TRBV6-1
CAASPGGGMPQHF
TGTGCCGCATCTCCGGGCGGGGGGATGCCCCAGCATTTT
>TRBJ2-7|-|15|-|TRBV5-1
CASRKQVSTDYEQYF
TGCGCCAGCAGAAAACAGGTTTCTACTGACTACGAGCAGTACTTC
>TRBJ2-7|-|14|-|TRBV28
CASRPQGFGYEQYF
TGTGCCAGCAGGCCACAGGGCTTCGGTTACGAGCAGTACTTC
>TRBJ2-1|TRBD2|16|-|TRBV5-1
CASSPRGGREDNEQFF
TGCGCCAGCAGCCCCCGAGGGGGGCGGGAGGACAATGAGCAGTTCTTC
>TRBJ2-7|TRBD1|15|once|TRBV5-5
CASSPGPGQIYEQYF
TGTGCCAGCAGCCCGGGACCGGGACAGATTTACGAGCAGTACTTC
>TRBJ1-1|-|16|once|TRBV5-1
CASSRSGAGYDTEAFF
TGCGCCAGCAGCCGATCTGGGGCAGGGTATGACACTGAAGCTTTCTTT
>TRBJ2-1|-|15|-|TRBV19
CASRNLGTFYNEQFF
TGTGCCAGTAGGAATCTCGGGACTTTTTACAATGAGCAGTTCTTC
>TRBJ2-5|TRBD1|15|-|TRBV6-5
CASQSDRGLLETQYF
TGTGCCAGCCAATCCGACAGGGGGCTACTAGAGACCCAGTACTTC
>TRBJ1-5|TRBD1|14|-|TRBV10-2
CASSDGTGNQPQHF
TGCGCCAGCAGTGACGGGACAGGCAATCAGCCCCAGCATTTT
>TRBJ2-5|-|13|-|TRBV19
CASSGGRSETQYF
TGTGCCAGTAGTGGGGGAAGGTCTGAGACCCAGTACTTC
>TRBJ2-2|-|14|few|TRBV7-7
CASSSAGFYGELFF
TGTGCCAGCAGCTCCGCAGGGTTCTACGGGGAGCTGTTTTTT
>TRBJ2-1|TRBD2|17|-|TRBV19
CASSEYEGGPPYNEQFF
TGTGCCAGTAGCGAGTATGAGGGAGGGCCTCCCTACAATGAGCAGTTCTTC
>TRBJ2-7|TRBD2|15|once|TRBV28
CASRRGLAGTYEQYF
TGTGCCAGCAGACGTGGACTAGCGGGGACCTACGAGCAGTACTTC
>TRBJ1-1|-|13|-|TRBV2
CAARRREGTEAFF
TGTGCCGCCCGCCGGAGGGAGGGTACTGAAGCTTTCTTT
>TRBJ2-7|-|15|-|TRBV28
CASSLPAAGAYEQYF
TGTGCCAGCAGTTTACCCGCCGCAGGGGCCTACGAGCAGTACTTC
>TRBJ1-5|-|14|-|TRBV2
CASSELSFNQPQHF
TGTGCCAGCAGCGAACTGTCGTTCAATCAGCCCCAGCATTTT
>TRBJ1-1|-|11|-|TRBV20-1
CSAPRDGEAFF
TGCAGTGCTCCAAGAGACGGTGAAGCTTTCTTT
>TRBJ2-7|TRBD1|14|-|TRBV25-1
CASRPDRGANEQYF
TGTGCCAGCAGGCCGGACAGGGGAGCCAACGAGCAGTACTTC
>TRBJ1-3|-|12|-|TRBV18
CASSLLSDTIYF
TGTGCCAGCTCACTGCTCAGCGACACCATATATTTT
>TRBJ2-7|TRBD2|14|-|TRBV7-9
CASSTLAGGYEQYF
TGTGCCAGCAGCACACTAGCGGGAGGATACGAGCAGTACTTC
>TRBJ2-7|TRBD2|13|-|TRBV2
CASSGQRESKQYF
TGTGCCAGCAGTGGGCAGCGGGAGTCGAAGCAGTACTTC
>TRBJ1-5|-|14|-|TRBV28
CASSLPLGGGPQHF
TGTGCCAGCAGTTTACCCTTGGGAGGCGGGCCCCAGCATTTT
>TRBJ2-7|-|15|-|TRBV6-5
CASSYMQARSYEQYF
TGTGCCAGCAGTTACATGCAGGCGCGCTCCTACGAGCAGTACTTC
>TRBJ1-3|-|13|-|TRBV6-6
CATHDQSGNTIYF
TGTGCCACCCACGACCAATCTGGAAACACCATATATTTT
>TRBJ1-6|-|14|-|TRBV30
CAWSGGRRSGPLHF
TGTGCCTGGAGTGGTGGACGCCGGTCTGGACCCCTCCACTTT